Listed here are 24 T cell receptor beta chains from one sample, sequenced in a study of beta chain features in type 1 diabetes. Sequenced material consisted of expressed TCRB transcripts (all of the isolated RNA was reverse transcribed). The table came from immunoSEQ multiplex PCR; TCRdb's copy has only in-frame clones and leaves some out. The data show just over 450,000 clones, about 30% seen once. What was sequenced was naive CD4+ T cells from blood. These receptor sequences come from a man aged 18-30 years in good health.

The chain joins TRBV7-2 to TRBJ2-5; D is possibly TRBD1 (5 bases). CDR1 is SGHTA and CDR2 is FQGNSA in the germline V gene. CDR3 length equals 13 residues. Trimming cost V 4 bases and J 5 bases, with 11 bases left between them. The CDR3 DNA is TGTGCCAGCAGCTCCAGGGCCCGGGAGACCCAGTACTTC. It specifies CASSSRARETQYF.

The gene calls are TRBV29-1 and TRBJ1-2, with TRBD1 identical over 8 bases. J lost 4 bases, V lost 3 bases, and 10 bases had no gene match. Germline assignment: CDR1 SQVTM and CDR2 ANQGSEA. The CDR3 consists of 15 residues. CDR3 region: CSVDGTGLNFYGYTF. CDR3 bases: TGCAGCGTTGACGGGACAGGCCTAAACTTCTATGGCTACACCTTC.

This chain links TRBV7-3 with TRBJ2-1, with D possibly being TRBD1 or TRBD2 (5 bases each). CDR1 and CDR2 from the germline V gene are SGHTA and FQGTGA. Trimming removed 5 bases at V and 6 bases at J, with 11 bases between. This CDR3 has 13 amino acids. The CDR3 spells CASSEGPINEQFF. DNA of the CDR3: TGTGCCAGCAGCGAGGGACCCATCAATGAGCAGTTCTTC.

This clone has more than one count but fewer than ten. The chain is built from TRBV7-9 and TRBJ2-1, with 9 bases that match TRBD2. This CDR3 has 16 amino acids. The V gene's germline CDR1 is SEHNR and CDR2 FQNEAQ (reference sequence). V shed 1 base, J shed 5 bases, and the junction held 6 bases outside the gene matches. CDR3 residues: CASSLGALAGDNEQFF. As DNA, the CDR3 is TGTGCCAGCAGCTTAGGGGCACTAGCGGGCGACAATGAGCAGTTCTTC. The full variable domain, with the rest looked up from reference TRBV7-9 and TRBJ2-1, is DTGVSQNPRHKITKRGQNVTFRCDPISEHNRLYWYRQTLGQGPEFLTYFQNEAQLEKSRLLSDRFSAERPKGSFSTLEIQRTEQGDSAMYLCASSLGALAGDNEQFFGPGTRLTVL.

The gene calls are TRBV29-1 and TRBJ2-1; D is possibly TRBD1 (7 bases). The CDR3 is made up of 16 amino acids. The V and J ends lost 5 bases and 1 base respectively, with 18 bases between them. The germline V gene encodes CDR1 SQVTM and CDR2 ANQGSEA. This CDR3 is CSVPVSSGGSYNEQFF. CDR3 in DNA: TGCAGCGTTCCCGTATCTTCAGGGGGGTCCTACAATGAGCAGTTCTTC.

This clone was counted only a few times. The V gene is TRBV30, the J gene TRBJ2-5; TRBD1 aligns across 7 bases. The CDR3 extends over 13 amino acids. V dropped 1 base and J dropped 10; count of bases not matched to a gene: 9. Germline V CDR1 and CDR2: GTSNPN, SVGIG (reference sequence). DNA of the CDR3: TGTGCCTGGAGTGGAACATCCCAGGGGGTCCAGTACTTC. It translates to CAWSGTSQGVQYF. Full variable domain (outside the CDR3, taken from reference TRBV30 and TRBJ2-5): SQTIHQWPATLVQPVGSPLSLECTVEGTSNPNLYWYRQAAGRGLQLLFYSVGIGQISSEVPQNLSASRPQDRQFILSSKKLLLSDSGFYLCAWSGTSQGVQYFGPGTRLLVL.

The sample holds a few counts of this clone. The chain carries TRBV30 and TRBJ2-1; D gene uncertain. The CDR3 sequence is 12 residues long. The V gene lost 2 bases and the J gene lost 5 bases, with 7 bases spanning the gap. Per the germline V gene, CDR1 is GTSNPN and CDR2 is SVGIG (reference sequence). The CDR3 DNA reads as TGTGCCTGGAGTCTTGTTGACAATGAGCAGTTCTTC. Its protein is CAWSLVDNEQFF. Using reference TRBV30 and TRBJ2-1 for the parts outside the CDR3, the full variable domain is SQTIHQWPATLVQPVGSPLSLECTVEGTSNPNLYWYRQAAGRGLQLLFYSVGIGQISSEVPQNLSASRPQDRQFILSSKKLLLSDSGFYLCAWSLVDNEQFFGPGTRLTVL.

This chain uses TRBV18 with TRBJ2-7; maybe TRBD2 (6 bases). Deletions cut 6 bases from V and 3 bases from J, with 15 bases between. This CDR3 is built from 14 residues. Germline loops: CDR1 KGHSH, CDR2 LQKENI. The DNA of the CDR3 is TGTGCCAGCTCCCGGGGCGGGGACTTCTACGAGCAGTACTTC. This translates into CASSRGGDFYEQYF.

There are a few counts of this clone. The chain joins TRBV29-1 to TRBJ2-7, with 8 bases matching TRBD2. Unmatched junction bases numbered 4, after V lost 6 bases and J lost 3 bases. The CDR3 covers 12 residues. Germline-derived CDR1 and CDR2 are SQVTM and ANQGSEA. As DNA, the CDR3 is TGCAGCGTAGGACTAGCCCACTACGAGCAGTACTTC. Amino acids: CSVGLAHYEQYF.

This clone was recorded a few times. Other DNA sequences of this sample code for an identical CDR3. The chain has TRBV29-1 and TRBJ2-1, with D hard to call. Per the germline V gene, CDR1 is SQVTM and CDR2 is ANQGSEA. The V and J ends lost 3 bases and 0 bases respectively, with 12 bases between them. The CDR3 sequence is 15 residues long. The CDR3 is CSVDERRSSYNEQFF. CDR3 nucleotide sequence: TGCAGCGTTGATGAAAGGCGGAGCTCCTACAATGAGCAGTTCTTC.

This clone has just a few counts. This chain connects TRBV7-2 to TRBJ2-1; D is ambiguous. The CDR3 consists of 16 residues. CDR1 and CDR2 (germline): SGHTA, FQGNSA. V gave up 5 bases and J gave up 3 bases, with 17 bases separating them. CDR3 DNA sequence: TGTGCCAGCAGCCGGCTCTTGCCGACGAGCTACAATGAGCAGTTCTTC. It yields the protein CASSRLLPTSYNEQFF.

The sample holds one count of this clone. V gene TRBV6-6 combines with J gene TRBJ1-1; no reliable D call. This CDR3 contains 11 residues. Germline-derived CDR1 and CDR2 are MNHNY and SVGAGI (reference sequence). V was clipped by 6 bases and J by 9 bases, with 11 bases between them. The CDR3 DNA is TGTGCCAGCAGCCCGGACCTGAAAGCTTTCTTT. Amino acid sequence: CASSPDLKAFF.

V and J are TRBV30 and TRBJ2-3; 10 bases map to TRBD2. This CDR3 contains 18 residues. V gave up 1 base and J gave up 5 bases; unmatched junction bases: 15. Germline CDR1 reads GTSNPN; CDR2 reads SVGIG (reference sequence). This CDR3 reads CAWSAVFGASGSRDTQYF. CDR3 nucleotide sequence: TGTGCCTGGAGTGCAGTATTCGGGGCTAGCGGGAGTCGAGATACGCAGTATTTT.

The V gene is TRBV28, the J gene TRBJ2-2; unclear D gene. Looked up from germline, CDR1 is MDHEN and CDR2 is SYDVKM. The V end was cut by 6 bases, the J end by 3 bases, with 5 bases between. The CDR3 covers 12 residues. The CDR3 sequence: CASREYTGELFF. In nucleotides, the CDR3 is TGTGCCAGCAGAGAGTACACCGGGGAGCTGTTTTTT.

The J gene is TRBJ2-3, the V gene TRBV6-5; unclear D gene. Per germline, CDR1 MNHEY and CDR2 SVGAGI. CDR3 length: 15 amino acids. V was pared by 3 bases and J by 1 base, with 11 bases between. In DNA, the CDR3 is TGTGCCAGCAGTTATCTCCAGCGCCGCACAGATACGCAGTATTTT. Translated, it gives CASSYLQRRTDTQYF.

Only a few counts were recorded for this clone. The chain's CDR3 is CAWSVPRTRDYGQYF. The CDR3 coding sequence is TGTGCCTGGAGTGTACCGCGGACTAGGGACTATGGGCAGTACTTC. This chain links TRBV30 with TRBJ2-7, with TRBD2 matching 7 bases. The J segment lost 9 bases and the V segment lost 0 bases, leaving 14 bases of the junction unmatched. Germline CDR1 reads GTSNPN; CDR2 reads SVGIG (reference sequence). The CDR3 loop spans 15 amino acids.

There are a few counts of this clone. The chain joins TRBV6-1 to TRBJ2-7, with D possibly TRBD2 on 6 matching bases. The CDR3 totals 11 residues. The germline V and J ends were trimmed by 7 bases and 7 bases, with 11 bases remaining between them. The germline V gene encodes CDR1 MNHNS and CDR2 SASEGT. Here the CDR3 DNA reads TGTGCCAGCAACGCTGGAGGGGAGCAGTACTTC. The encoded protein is CASNAGGEQYF.

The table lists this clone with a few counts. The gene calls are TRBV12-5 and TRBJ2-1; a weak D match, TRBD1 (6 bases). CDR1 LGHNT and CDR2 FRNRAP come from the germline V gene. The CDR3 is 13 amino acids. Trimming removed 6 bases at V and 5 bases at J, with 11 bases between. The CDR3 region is CASGKGVDNEQFF. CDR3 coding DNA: TGTGCTAGTGGCAAGGGGGTGGACAATGAGCAGTTCTTC.

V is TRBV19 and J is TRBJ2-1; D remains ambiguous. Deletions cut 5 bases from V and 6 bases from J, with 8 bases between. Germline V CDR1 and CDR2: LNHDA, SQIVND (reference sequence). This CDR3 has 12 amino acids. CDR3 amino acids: CASSSLRNEQFF. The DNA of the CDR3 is TGTGCCAGTAGTTCCCTCCGCAATGAGCAGTTCTTC.

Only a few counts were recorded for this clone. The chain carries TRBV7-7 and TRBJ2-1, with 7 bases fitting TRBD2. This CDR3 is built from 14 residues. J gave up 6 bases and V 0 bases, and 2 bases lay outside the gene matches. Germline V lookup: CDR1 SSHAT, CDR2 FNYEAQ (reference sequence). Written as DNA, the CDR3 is TGTGCCAGCAGCTTAGCGGGAGGGTCCAATGAGCAGTTCTTC. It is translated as CASSLAGGSNEQFF.

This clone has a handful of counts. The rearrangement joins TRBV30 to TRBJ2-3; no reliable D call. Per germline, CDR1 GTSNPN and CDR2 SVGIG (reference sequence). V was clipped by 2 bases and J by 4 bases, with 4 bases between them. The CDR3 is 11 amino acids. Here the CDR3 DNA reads TGTGCCTGGAGTTCCTCAGATACGCAGTATTTT. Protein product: CAWSSSDTQYF.

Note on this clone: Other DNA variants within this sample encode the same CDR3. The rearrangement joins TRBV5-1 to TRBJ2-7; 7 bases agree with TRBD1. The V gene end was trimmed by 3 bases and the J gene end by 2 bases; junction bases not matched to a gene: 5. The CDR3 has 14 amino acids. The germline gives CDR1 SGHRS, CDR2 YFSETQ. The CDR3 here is CASSSIDRAYEQYF. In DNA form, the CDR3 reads TGCGCCAGCAGCTCGATAGACAGGGCCTACGAGCAGTACTTC.

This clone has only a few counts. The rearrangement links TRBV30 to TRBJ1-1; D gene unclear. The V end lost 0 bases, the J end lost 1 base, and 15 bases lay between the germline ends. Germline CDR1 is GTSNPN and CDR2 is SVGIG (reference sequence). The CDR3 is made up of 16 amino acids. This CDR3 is CAWSVPRATSNTEAFF. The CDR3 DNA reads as TGTGCCTGGAGTGTACCCCGGGCTACCTCGAACACTGAAGCTTTCTTT.

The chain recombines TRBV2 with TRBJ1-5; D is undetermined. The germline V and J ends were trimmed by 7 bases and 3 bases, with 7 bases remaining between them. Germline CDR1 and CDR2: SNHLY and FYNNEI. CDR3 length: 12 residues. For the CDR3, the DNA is TGTGCCAGCAAGCAGCTCAATCAGCCCCAGCATTTT. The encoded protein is CASKQLNQPQHF.